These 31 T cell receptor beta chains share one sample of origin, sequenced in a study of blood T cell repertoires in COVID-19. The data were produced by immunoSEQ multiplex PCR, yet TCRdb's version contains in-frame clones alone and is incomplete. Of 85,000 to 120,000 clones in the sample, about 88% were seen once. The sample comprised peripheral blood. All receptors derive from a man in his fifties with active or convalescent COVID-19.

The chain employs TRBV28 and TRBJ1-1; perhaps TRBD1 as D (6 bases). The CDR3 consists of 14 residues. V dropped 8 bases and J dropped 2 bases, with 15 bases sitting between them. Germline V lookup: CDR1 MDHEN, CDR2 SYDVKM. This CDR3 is CASALGALNTEAFF. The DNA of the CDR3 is TGTGCCAGCGCTTTGGGGGCTCTAAACACTGAAGCTTTCTTT.

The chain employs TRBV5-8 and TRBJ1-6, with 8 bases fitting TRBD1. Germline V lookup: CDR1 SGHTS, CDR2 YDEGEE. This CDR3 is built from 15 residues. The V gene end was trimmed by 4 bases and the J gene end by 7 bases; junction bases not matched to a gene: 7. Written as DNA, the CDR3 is TGTGCCAGCAGCGCAACCGGGACAGGAAATTCACCCCTCCACTTT. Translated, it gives CASSATGTGNSPLHF.

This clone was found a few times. CDR3 in DNA: TGTGCCAGCAGTGAATCCCGGAACTATGGCTACACCTTC. It codes for CASSESRNYGYTF. The chain recombines TRBV2 with TRBJ1-2, with D hard to call. Trimming stripped 2 bases from V and 2 bases from J, with 6 bases between. Germline loops: CDR1 SNHLY, CDR2 FYNNEI. This CDR3 is 13 amino acids long. Using reference TRBV2 and TRBJ1-2 for the parts outside the CDR3, the full variable domain is EPEVTQTPSHQVTQMGQEVILRCVPISNHLYFYWYRQILGQKVEFLVSFYNNEISEKSEIFDDQFSVERPDGSNFTLKIRSTKLEDSAMYFCASSESRNYGYTFGSGTRLTVV.

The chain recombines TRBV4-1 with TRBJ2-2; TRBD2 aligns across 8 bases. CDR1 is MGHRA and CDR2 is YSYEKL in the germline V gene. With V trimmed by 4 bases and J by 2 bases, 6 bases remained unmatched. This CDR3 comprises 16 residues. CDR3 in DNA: TGCGCCAGCAGCCTCATCGGGACTAGTAACACCGGGGAGCTGTTTTTT. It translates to CASSLIGTSNTGELFF.

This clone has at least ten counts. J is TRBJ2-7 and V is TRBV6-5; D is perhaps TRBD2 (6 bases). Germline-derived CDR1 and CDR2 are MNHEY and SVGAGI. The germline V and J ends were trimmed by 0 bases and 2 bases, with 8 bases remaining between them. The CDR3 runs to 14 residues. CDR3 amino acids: CASSYSGGPYEQYF. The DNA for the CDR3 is TGTGCCAGCAGTTACTCCGGGGGACCCTACGAGCAGTACTTC.

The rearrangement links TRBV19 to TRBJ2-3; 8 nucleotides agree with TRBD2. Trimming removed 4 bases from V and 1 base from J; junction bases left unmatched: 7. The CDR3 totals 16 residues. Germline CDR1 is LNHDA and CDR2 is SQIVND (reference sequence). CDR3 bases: TGTGCCAGTAGTACCCCGGGAGCGGGGGGCACAGATACGCAGTATTTT. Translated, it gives CASSTPGAGGTDTQYF.

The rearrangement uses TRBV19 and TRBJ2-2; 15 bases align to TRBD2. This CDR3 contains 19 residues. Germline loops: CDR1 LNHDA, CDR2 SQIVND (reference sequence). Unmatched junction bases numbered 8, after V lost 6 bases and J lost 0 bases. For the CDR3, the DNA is TGTGCCAGTAGACACGGACTAGCGGGGGGGGCGACGAACACCGGGGAGCTGTTTTTT. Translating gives CASRHGLAGGATNTGELFF.

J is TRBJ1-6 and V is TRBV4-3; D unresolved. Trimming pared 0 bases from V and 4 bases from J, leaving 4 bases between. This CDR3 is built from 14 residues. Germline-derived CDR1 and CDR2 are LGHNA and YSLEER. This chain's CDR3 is CASSQEAYNSPLHF. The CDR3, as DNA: TGCGCCAGCAGCCAAGAAGCTTATAATTCACCCCTCCACTTT.

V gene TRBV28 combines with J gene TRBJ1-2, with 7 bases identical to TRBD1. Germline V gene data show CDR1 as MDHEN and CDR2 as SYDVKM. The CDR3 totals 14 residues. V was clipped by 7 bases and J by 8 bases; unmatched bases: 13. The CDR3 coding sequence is TGTGCCAGCATGAGGGGGCTGCACGGGTGGGGCTACACCTTC. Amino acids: CASMRGLHGWGYTF.

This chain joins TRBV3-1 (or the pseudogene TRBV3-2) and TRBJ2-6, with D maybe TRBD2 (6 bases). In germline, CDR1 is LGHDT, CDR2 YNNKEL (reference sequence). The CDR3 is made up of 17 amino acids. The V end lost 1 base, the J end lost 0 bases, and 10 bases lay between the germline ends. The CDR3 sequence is CASSQVGGNSGANVLTF. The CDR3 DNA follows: TGTGCCAGCAGCCAAGTAGGAGGGAACTCTGGGGCCAACGTCCTGACTTTC.

The chain's CDR3 is CATSGYGELFF. The CDR3 nucleotides are TGTGCCACCAGTGGTTACGGGGAGCTGTTTTTT. The chain uses TRBV24-1 and TRBJ2-2; the D is unclear. The germline gives CDR1 KGHDR, CDR2 SFDVKD. Trimming left V 5 bases short and J 7 bases short, with 4 bases between. The CDR3 covers 11 residues.

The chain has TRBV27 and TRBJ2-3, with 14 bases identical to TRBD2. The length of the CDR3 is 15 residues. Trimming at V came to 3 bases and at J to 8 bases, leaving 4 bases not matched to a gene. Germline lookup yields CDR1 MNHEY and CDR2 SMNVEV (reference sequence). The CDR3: CASSLTSGGAITQYF. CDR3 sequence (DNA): TGTGCCAGCAGTTTGACTAGCGGGGGGGCAATTACGCAGTATTTT.

The CDR3 DNA sequence: TGTGCCAGCAGCTTATTCCTAGCGGGGGGTGAGAGTACGCAGTATTTT. Its translation: CASSLFLAGGESTQYF. The chain is built from TRBV7-2 and TRBJ2-3; 11 bases align to TRBD2. The CDR3 runs 16 residues. The V gene's germline CDR1 is SGHTA and CDR2 FQGNSA. V dropped 2 bases and J dropped 8; count of bases not matched to a gene: 9.

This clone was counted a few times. The CDR3 protein is CASSPGQMSTGELFF. The CDR3 DNA is TGCGCCAGCAGCCCGGGACAGATGAGTACCGGGGAGCTGTTTTTT. The rearrangement joins TRBV5-1 to TRBJ2-2; 7 nucleotides align to TRBD1. The J segment lost 5 bases and the V segment lost 4 bases, leaving 8 bases of the junction unmatched. Germline loops: CDR1 SGHRS, CDR2 YFSETQ. The CDR3 totals 15 residues.

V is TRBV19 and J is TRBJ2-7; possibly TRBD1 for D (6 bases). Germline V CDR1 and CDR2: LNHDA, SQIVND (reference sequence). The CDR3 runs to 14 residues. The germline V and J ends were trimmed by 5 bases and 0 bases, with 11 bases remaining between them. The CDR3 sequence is CASSFRGSSYEQYF. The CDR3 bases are TGTGCCAGTAGTTTTAGGGGGAGCTCCTACGAGCAGTACTTC.

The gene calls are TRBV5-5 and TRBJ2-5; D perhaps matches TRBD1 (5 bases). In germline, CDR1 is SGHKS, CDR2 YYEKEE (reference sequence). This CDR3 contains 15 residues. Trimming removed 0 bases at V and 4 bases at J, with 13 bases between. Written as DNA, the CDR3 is TGTGCCAGCAGCTTGGGATGGGCAGGGATAGAGACCCAGTACTTC. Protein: CASSLGWAGIETQYF.

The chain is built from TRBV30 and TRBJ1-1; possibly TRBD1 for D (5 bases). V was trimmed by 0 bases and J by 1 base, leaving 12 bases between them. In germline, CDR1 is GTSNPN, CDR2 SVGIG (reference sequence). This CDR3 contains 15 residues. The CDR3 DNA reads TGTGCCTGGAGTGTACTTGGGACTGGGAACACTGAAGCTTTCTTT. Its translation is CAWSVLGTGNTEAFF.

The CDR3: CASSLVAGGADGYTF. Here the CDR3 DNA reads TGCGCCAGCAGCTTGGTGGCAGGGGGCGCGGATGGCTACACCTTC. The chain links TRBV5-1 to TRBJ1-2; 8 bases fit TRBD1. The CDR3 loop spans 15 amino acids. Trimming removed 0 bases from V and 6 bases from J; junction bases left unmatched: 7. Per germline, CDR1 SGHRS and CDR2 YFSETQ.

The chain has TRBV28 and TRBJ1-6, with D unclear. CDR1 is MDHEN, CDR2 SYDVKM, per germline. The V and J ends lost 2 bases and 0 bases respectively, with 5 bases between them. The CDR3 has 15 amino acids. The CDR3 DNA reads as TGTGCCAGCAGTTTAGTGAGCTCCTATAATTCACCCCTCCACTTT. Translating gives CASSLVSSYNSPLHF.

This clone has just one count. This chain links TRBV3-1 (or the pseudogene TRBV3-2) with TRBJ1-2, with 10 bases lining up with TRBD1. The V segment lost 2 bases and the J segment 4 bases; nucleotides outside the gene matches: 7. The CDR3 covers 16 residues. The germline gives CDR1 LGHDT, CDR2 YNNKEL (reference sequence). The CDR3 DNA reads TGTGCCAGCAGCCAATTTGGGACAGGGGATAGCTATGGCTACACCTTC. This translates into CASSQFGTGDSYGYTF.

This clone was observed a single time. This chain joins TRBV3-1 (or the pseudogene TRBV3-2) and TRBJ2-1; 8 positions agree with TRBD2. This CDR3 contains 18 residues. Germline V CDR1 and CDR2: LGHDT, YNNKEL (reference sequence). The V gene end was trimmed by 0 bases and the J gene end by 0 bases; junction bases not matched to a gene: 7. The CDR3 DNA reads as TGTGCCAGCAGCCAAGAAGGGCAAGCGGGGGTCTCCTACAATGAGCAGTTCTTC. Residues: CASSQEGQAGVSYNEQFF.

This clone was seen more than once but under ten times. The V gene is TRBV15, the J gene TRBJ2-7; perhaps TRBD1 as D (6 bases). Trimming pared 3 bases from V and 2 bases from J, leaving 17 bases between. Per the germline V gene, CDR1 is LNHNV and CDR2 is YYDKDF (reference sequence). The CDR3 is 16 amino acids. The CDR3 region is CATSSRQEAKAYEQYF. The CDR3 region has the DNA TGTGCCACCAGCAGCCGACAGGAGGCGAAAGCCTACGAGCAGTACTTC.

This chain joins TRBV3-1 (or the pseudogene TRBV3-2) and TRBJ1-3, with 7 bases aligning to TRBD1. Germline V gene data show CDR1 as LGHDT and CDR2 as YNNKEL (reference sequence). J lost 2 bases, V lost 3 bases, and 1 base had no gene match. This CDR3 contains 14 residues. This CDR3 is CASSQQGAGNTIYF. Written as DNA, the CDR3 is TGTGCCAGCAGCCAGCAGGGGGCTGGAAACACCATATATTTT.

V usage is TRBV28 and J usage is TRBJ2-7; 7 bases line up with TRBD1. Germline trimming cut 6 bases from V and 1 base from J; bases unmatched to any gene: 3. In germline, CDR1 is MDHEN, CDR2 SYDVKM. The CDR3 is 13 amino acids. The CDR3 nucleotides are TGTGCCAGCAGAACGACAGGGTCCTACGAGCAGTACTTC. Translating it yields CASRTTGSYEQYF.

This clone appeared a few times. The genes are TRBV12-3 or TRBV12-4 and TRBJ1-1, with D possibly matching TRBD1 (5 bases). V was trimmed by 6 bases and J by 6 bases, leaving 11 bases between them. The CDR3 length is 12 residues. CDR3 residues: CASSRGGAEAFF. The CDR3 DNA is TGTGCCAGCAGCCGTGGGGGGGCTGAAGCTTTCTTT.

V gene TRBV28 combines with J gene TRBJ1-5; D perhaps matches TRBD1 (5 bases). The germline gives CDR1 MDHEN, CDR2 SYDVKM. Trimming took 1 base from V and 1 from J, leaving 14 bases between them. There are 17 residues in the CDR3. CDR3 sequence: CASSLFWGGKSNQPQHF. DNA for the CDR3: TGTGCCAGCAGTTTATTTTGGGGGGGAAAGAGCAATCAGCCCCAGCATTTT.

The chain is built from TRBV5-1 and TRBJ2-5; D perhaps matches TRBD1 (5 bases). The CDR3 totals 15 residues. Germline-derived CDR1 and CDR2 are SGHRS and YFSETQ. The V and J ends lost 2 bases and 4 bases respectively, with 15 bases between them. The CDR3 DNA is TGCGCCAGCAGCTTATTTAGGGGAAGAGGAGAGACCCAGTACTTC. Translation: CASSLFRGRGETQYF.

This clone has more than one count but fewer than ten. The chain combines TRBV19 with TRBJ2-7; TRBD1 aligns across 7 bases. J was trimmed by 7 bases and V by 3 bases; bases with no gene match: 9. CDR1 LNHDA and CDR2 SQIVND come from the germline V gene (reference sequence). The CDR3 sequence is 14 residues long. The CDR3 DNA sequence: TGTGCCAGTAGTATTACAGGGGCAATAGGAGAGCAGTACTTC. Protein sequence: CASSITGAIGEQYF. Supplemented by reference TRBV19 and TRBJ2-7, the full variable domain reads DGGITQSPKYLFRKEGQNVTLSCEQNLNHDAMYWYRQDPGQGLRLIYYSQIVNDFQKGDIAEGYSVSREKKESFPLTVTSAQKNPTAFYLCASSITGAIGEQYFGPGTRLTVT.

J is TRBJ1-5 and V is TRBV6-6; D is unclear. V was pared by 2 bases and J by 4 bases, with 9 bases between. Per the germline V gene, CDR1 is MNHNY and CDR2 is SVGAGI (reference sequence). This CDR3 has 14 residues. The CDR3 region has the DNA TGTGCCAGCAGTTACATGGAGGAGAATCAGCCCCAGCATTTT. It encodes CASSYMEENQPQHF.

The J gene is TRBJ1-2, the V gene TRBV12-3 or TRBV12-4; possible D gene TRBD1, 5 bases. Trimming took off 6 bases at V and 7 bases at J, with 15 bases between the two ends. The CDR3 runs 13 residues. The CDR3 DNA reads TGTGCCAGCAGCCCTGGGACTTCGGGTGGCTACACCTTC. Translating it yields CASSPGTSGGYTF.

CDR3 DNA: TGTGCCAGCAGTGAATTGGAGTTTCAGCCCCAGCATTTT. The encoded protein is CASSELEFQPQHF. The chain carries TRBV6-1 and TRBJ1-5; D gene uncertain. The CDR3 extends over 13 amino acids. The germline V and J ends were trimmed by 2 bases and 6 bases, with 8 bases remaining between them. Germline V gene data show CDR1 as MNHNS and CDR2 as SASEGT.